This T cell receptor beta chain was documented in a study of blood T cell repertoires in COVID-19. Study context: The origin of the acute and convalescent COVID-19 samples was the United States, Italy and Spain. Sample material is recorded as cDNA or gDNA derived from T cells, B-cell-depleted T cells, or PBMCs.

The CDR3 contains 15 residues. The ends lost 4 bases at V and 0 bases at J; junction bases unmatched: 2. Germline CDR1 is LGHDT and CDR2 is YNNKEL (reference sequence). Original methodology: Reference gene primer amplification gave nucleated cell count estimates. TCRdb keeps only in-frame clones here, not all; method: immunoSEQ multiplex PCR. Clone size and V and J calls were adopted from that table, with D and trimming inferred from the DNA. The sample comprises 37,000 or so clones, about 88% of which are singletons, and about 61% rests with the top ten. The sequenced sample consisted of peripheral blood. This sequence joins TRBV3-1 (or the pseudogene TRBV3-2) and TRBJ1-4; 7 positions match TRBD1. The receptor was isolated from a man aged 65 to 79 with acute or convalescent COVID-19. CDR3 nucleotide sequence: TGTGCCAGCAGCCCGACAGGGTCAACTAATGAAAAACTGTTTTTT. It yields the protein CASSPTGSTNEKLFF.